A selection of T cell receptor beta chains follows, all from one sample in a study of blood T cell repertoires in COVID-19. Using immunoSEQ multiplex PCR, the repertoire was profiled, and TCRdb retains in-frame clones only, with some absent. The table lists about 43,000 clones, 86% of them singletons. Sequenced: peripheral blood. The receptors come from a man aged 55 to 70 with active COVID-19. Each CDR3 is given with its conserved first and last residue. A D gene is named only where the DNA matches it firmly. A row's size may be missing; if present it is once, few, many or a size class.

>.|17|TRBD2|TRBJ2-3|TRBV19
TGTGCCAGTAGTGGAGGATGGACTAGCGGGGGCACAGATACGCAGTATTTT
CASSGGWTSGGTDTQYF
>.|15|TRBD1|TRBJ2-3|TRBV11-1
TGTGCCAGCAGGCGGACAGGTTTGGTCTCAGATACGCAGTATTTT
CASRRTGLVSDTQYF
>.|13|TRBD2|TRBJ2-7|TRBV6-5
TGTGCCAGCAGTAGCGGGAGTCAATACGAGCAGTACTTC
CASSSGSQYEQYF
>.|11|TRBD1|TRBJ1-2|TRBV6-2/TRBV6-3
TGTGCCAGCAGTCAGGGACAGTCCTACACCTTC
CASSQGQSYTF
>once|11|.|TRBJ1-1|TRBV28
TGTGCCAGCAGTTTAAGGGGTGAAGCTTTCTTT
CASSLRGEAFF
>few|14|TRBD1|TRBJ1-2|TRBV18
TGTGCCAGCTCTCCGGGACAGGGCCTCTATGGCTACACCTTC
CASSPGQGLYGYTF
>.|15|.|TRBJ2-1|TRBV5-1
TGCGCCAGCAGCTTGGGTGGGACAATGTACAATGAGCAGTTCTTC
CASSLGGTMYNEQFF
>.|14|TRBD2|TRBJ2-1|TRBV19
TGTGCCAGTAAGGCGGGAGGCCCCCACAATGAGCAGTTCTTC
CASKAGGPHNEQFF
>once|13|TRBD1|TRBJ2-7|TRBV5-6
TGTGCCAGCGGGCTCAGGGACAGCTACGAGCAGTACTTC
CASGLRDSYEQYF
>.|11|.|TRBJ1-2|TRBV20-1
TGCAGTGCTAGACAGTTGGGCCACTACACCTTC
CSARQLGHYTF
>.|16|.|TRBJ2-5|TRBV9
TGTGCCAGCAGCGCTCCGGGACAAAGCGAGAGGGAGACCCAGTACTTC
CASSAPGQSERETQYF
>.|16|TRBD1|TRBJ2-1|TRBV15
TGTGCCACCAGGACACCCGGGACAGGACTCTACAATGAGCAGTTCTTC
CATRTPGTGLYNEQFF
>.|16|.|TRBJ1-1|TRBV7-9
TGTGCCAGCAGCGCCCGGGGGAAGACCAGTAACACTGAAGCTTTCTTT
CASSARGKTSNTEAFF
>once|13|TRBD2|TRBJ2-7|TRBV12-3/TRBV12-4
TGTGCCAGCAGCAATAGCGGGAACTACGAGCAGTACTTC
CASSNSGNYEQYF
>.|13|TRBD1|TRBJ1-1|TRBV7-2
TGTGCCAGCAGCACATTGGGACAGGGAGAAGCTTTCTTT
CASSTLGQGEAFF
>.|15|TRBD1|TRBJ1-4|TRBV6-4
TGTGCCAGCAGTGACTCGGACAGGGGGCCGGAAAAACTGTTTTTT
CASSDSDRGPEKLFF
>.|12|.|TRBJ1-4|TRBV30
TGTGCCTGGAGTGTTCCGGGGGAAAAACTGTTTTTT
CAWSVPGEKLFF
>.|14|.|TRBJ1-1|TRBV10-3
TGTGCCATCAGCGTGGGAGGGGGTAACACTGAAGCTTTCTTT
CAISVGGGNTEAFF
>once|14|.|TRBJ1-1|TRBV10-3
TGTGCCATCAGTGACGGGCAGGGGAGCACTGAAGCTTTCTTT
CAISDGQGSTEAFF
>.|13|TRBD2|TRBJ2-7|TRBV29-1
TGCAGCGTTTTAGCGGGACGGGCCTACGAGCAGTACTTC
CSVLAGRAYEQYF
>.|14|TRBD2|TRBJ2-7|TRBV2
TGTGCCAGCAGACGCACTAGCGGGACCTACGAGCAGTACTTC
CASRRTSGTYEQYF
>.|15|.|TRBJ2-4|TRBV28
TGTGCCAGCGCATTATCGGGACACCGAAAAAACATTCAGTACTTC
CASALSGHRKNIQYF
>.|16|.|TRBJ2-1|TRBV7-8
TGTGCCAGCAGCTTAGCGCCAGGGCCTATACACAATGAGCAGTTCTTC
CASSLAPGPIHNEQFF
>.|14|.|TRBJ1-2|TRBV6-2/TRBV6-3
TGTGCCAGCAGTTACCCCGGGACAATCAACGGCTACACCTTC
CASSYPGTINGYTF
>.|16|.|TRBJ2-7|TRBV18
TGTGCCAGCTCACCGAGGCGGGACCAACTCTCCTACGAGCAGTACTTC
CASSPRRDQLSYEQYF
>.|18|TRBD2|TRBJ2-1|TRBV6-2/TRBV6-3
TGTGCCAGCAGTAGTCGTGGGAGGCGGGAGGGTCCCTACAATGAGCAGTTCTTC
CASSSRGRREGPYNEQFF
>.|12|TRBD2|TRBJ2-1|TRBV7-2
TGTGCCAGCAGCTTTAGCGGGAGGGCGCCGTTCTTC
CASSFSGRAPFF
>.|14|.|TRBJ2-3|TRBV7-9
TGTGCCAGCAGCTTAGAGGGGTACGCAGATACGCAGTATTTT
CASSLEGYADTQYF
>few|16|.|TRBJ2-2|TRBV6-5
TGTGCCAGCAGTTACTCGCGGACAGTAAACACCGGGGAGCTGTTTTTT
CASSYSRTVNTGELFF
>.|15|TRBD1|TRBJ1-2|TRBV24-1
TGTGCCACCAGCGAACTAAGACAGGGTAGCTATGGCTACACCTTC
CATSELRQGSYGYTF
>.|15|.|TRBJ2-3|TRBV29-1
TGCAGCACCGGCCCCCCGGGACACAACACAGATACGCAGTATTTT
CSTGPPGHNTDTQYF
>.|13|TRBD1|TRBJ1-2|TRBV30
TGTGCCTGGAGCGACAGGGGGCCCTATGGCTACACCTTC
CAWSDRGPYGYTF
>.|19|TRBD2|TRBJ2-2|TRBV3-1/TRBV3-2
TGTGCCAGCAGCCAAGAGTGGACTAGCGGGAGGGCGGGGACCGGGGAGCTGTTTTTT
CASSQEWTSGRAGTGELFF
>.|12|.|TRBJ2-1|TRBV5-6
TGTGCCAGCAGCTTCTCTAGCGTTGAGCAGTTCTTC
CASSFSSVEQFF
>.|15|.|TRBJ1-2|TRBV7-9
TGTGCCAGCAGCTTAACGTGGACGGAGGGTGGAGGCTACACCTTC
CASSLTWTEGGGYTF
>.|14|.|TRBJ1-2|TRBV5-4
TGTGCCAGCAGCTTGGCCCCGACAGACTATGGCTACACCTTC
CASSLAPTDYGYTF
>.|15|.|TRBJ2-2|TRBV4-2
TGTGCCAGCAGCCAAGAGGGCTCCGCCGCCGGGGAGCTGTTTTTT
CASSQEGSAAGELFF
>.|15|TRBD1|TRBJ2-1|TRBV23-1
TGCGCCAGGACCGCCGGGACAGGGAAGGGGAATGAGCAGTTCTTC
CARTAGTGKGNEQFF
>.|16|.|TRBJ1-3|TRBV7-8
TGTGCCAGCAGCTTTGGGGGCCCCGGAGCGGGAAACACCATATATTTT
CASSFGGPGAGNTIYF
>once|14|TRBD1|TRBJ2-1|TRBV6-5
TGTGCCAGCGGGTTCGACAGGGGGATAGGTGAGCAGTTCTTC
CASGFDRGIGEQFF
>.|17|TRBD1|TRBJ1-5|TRBV2
TGTGCCAGCAGTGAAGCCAGGACAGGGGGCAGCAATCAGCCCCAGCATTTT
CASSEARTGGSNQPQHF
>.|14|.|TRBJ2-2|TRBV11-2
TGTGCCAGCAGCGACAGTTGGGACACCGGGGAGCTGTTTTTT
CASSDSWDTGELFF
>.|13|.|TRBJ2-3|TRBV3-1/TRBV3-2
TGTGCCAGCACCCCAGAGGGGGGAGATACGCAGTATTTT
CASTPEGGDTQYF
>.|14|.|TRBJ1-1|TRBV6-6
TGTGCCAGCAGTTACTCGGAGTCCGGGGCTGAAGCTTTCTTT
CASSYSESGAEAFF
>.|14|TRBD2|TRBJ2-1|TRBV6-2/TRBV6-3
TGTGCCAGCAGTTACGACGGGACTAGTATTGAGCAGTTCTTC
CASSYDGTSIEQFF
>.|12|.|TRBJ1-1|TRBV5-6
TGTGCCAGCAGCTTGGAGGGGGCTGAAGCTTTCTTT
CASSLEGAEAFF
>.|15|.|TRBJ1-2|TRBV9
TGTGCCAGCAGCGTAGCTCCAGGGGCAACCTATGGCTACACCTTC
CASSVAPGATYGYTF
>.|14|.|TRBJ2-1|TRBV9
TGTGCCAGCAGCCCGACTACAGTGTACAATGAGCAGTTCTTC
CASSPTTVYNEQFF